The 7 T cell receptor beta chains listed next were all sequenced from one sample in a study of blood T cell repertoires in COVID-19. Sequencing was performed with immunoSEQ multiplex PCR; in TCRdb, only in-frame clones are kept and a portion is missing. The data hold roughly 230,000 clones, with about 85% observed a single time. Sequencing was carried out using peripheral blood. These receptors all come from a woman older than 75 with COVID-19, enrolled during active disease.

The genes are TRBV4-1 and TRBJ2-5; 9 bases fit TRBD1. The J segment lost 5 bases and the V segment lost 1 base, leaving 8 bases of the junction unmatched. Germline V gives CDR1 MGHRA, CDR2 YSYEKL. CDR3 length: 16 amino acids. The CDR3 sequence is CASSQALTGGAETQYF. CDR3 nucleotide sequence: TGCGCCAGCAGCCAAGCCTTAACAGGGGGCGCTGAGACCCAGTACTTC.

The chain is built from TRBV5-1 and TRBJ2-7; 9 nucleotides agree with TRBD2. The CDR3 is 16 amino acids. V lost 0 bases, J lost 7 bases, and 11 bases stayed unmatched. Germline assignment: CDR1 SGHRS and CDR2 YFSETQ. The CDR3 spells CASSLERLAGHGEQYF. The CDR3 DNA is TGCGCCAGCAGCTTGGAAAGGCTAGCGGGGCACGGGGAGCAGTACTTC.

V usage is TRBV6-6 and J usage is TRBJ2-3, with 7 bases lining up with TRBD1. CDR1 is MNHNY, CDR2 SVGAGI, per germline (reference sequence). The V and J ends lost 10 bases and 1 base, in that order; junction bases with no gene match: 8. CDR3 length: 14 residues. Here the CDR3 DNA reads TGTGCCACCGGGGTCGGGACAGGCACAGATACGCAGTATTTT. Protein sequence: CATGVGTGTDTQYF.

The V and J genes are TRBV18 and TRBJ1-4; D gene unclear. This CDR3 has 17 residues. Trimming removed 3 bases at V and 1 base at J, with 15 bases between. CDR1 is KGHSH, CDR2 LQKENI, per germline. The CDR3 sequence is CASSPTLTTLTNEKLFF. In nucleotides, the CDR3 is TGTGCCAGCTCACCGACCCTGACAACCCTAACTAATGAAAAACTGTTTTTT. The full variable domain, completed using reference TRBV18 and TRBJ1-4, is NAGVMQNPRHLVRRRGQEARLRCSPMKGHSHVYWYRQLPEEGLKFMVYLQKENIIDESGMPKERFSAEFPKEGPSILRIQQVVRGDSAAYFCASSPTLTTLTNEKLFFGSGTQLSVL.

The V and J genes are TRBV19 and TRBJ1-1; 8 bases are a match to TRBD1. Germline V gene lookup returns CDR1 LNHDA and CDR2 SQIVND (reference sequence). The CDR3 totals 12 residues. The V gene end was trimmed by 6 bases and the J gene end by 11 bases; junction bases not matched to a gene: 8. The chain's CDR3 is CASRQGAGGAFF. CDR3 nucleotides: TGTGCCAGTAGGCAGGGGGCGGGAGGGGCTTTCTTT. Full variable domain (rest looked up from reference TRBV19 and TRBJ1-1): DGGITQSPKYLFRKEGQNVTLSCEQNLNHDAMYWYRQDPGQGLRLIYYSQIVNDFQKGDIAEGYSVSREKKESFPLTVTSAQKNPTAFYLCASRQGAGGAFFGQGTRLTVV.

This chain joins TRBV5-4 and TRBJ2-3; 9 bases agree with TRBD1. Germline V gene sequence: CDR1 SGHNT, CDR2 YYREEE (reference sequence). J was trimmed by 6 bases and V by 7 bases; bases with no gene match: 12. This CDR3 spans 15 amino acids. The CDR3 loop reads CASGLHGQGRDTQYF. CDR3 in DNA: TGTGCCAGCGGACTACATGGACAGGGGAGGGATACGCAGTATTTT.

This clone was picked up a small number of times. The chain joins TRBV5-1 to TRBJ2-7; possibly TRBD1 for D (6 bases). Germline CDR1 and CDR2: SGHRS and YFSETQ. The V end was cut by 4 bases, the J end by 6 bases, with 14 bases between. There are 13 residues in the CDR3. CDR3 protein: CASSQTGKGEQYV. CDR3 coding DNA: TGCGCCAGCAGCCAAACAGGGAAGGGCGAGCAGTACGTC.